This TCR beta chain was captured in a study of monozygotic twins with inflammatory bowel disease. The study, taken as a whole, reports: IBD patients carried less diverse TCRbeta repertoires (inverse Simpson) than healthy co-twins.

TCRdb re-called the 5' RACE reads, yielding one record per CDR3 amino acid sequence without DNA. This listing includes approximately 210,000 distinct CDR3 sequences. Blood was collected, approximately 2.7 ml per donor. This CDR3 spans 14 amino acids. Comments on this clonotype: Antigen unknown.

The sample taken for sequencing was blood. The TCR comes from a human donor with ulcerative colitis or Crohn's disease, or a healthy co-twin of an affected twin (not recorded which). The rearrangement links TRBV12-3 or TRBV12-4 to TRBJ1-5. The CDR3 loop is CASNGPYSNQPQHF.